The 21 T cell receptor beta chains presented below share a single source sample, sequenced in a study of human T cells and chemical hapten exposure. Time point defined: pre-sensitization, week 0. The treatment denotes: therapeutic diphenylcyclopropenone sensitization with weekly scalp DPC. TCRdb recomputed calls from the RACE reads with MiXCR, one row per CDR3 protein. The sample consists of about 380,000 distinct CDR3 sequences, 5.1% of them appearing once. Sample: whole blood, taken in connection with sensitization to the hapten diphenylcyclopropenone (DPC). These receptor sequences come from a woman in her forties or fifties with alopecia areata. Some clones in this sample may be carry-over from other donors' samples.

This clonotype has at least ten counts. The chain employs TRBV27 and TRBJ2-1, with D unclear. This CDR3 has 13 amino acids. Trimming cost V 5 bases and J 2 bases, with 7 bases left between them. The germline CDR1 and CDR2 sequences are MNHEY and SMNVEV (reference sequence). CDR3: CASSTGPYNEQFF. CDR3 nucleotides: TGTGCCAGCAGTACCGGGCCCTACAATGAGCAGTTCTTC.

This clonotype was counted between two and nine times. The V gene is TRBV2, the J gene TRBJ2-1; 13 nucleotides match TRBD2. CDR1 and CDR2 (germline): SNHLY, FYNNEI. The CDR3 is 15 residues long. J lost 5 bases, V lost 6 bases, and 4 bases had no gene match. This chain's CDR3 is CASRLTSGRNNEQFF. The CDR3 DNA reads TGTGCCAGCAGGTTGACTAGCGGGAGGAACAATGAGCAGTTCTTC.

The chain employs TRBV5-4 and TRBJ1-1; TRBD1 aligns across 9 bases. CDR3 length equals 14 residues. In germline, CDR1 is SGHNT, CDR2 YYREEE (reference sequence). Trimming cost V 4 bases and J 5 bases; bases outside gene matches: 6. The CDR3 here is CASSQGQGRTEAFF. As DNA, the CDR3 is TGTGCCAGCAGCCAGGGACAGGGAAGGACTGAAGCTTTCTTT.

At least ten counts were recorded for this clonotype. In DNA, the CDR3 is TGCAGTGCTAGAGAGGACACCAGCTCCTACGAGCAGTACTTC. It translates to CSAREDTSSYEQYF. The chain joins TRBV20-1 to TRBJ2-7; D is perhaps TRBD1 (5 bases). Germline V gene data show CDR1 as DFQATT and CDR2 as SNEGSKA (reference sequence). The V gene lost 0 bases and the J gene lost 0 bases, with 9 bases spanning the gap. The CDR3 extends over 14 amino acids.

In this sample, this clonotype turned up many times. The chain uses TRBV12-3 or TRBV12-4 and TRBJ2-7; 7 bases align to TRBD2. The CDR3 is 14 amino acids. The V segment lost 6 bases and the J segment 2 bases; nucleotides outside the gene matches: 7. CDR3 region: CASSLGGSAYEQYF. The CDR3 DNA follows: TGTGCCAGCAGCTTGGGCGGGAGCGCCTACGAGCAGTACTTC.

This clonotype was observed a few times. V gene TRBV7-2 combines with J gene TRBJ2-5; TRBD2 matches 10 bases. CDR1 is SGHTA, CDR2 FQGNSA, per germline. The length of the CDR3 is 16 residues. Trimming cost V 5 bases and J 7 bases; bases outside gene matches: 13. The CDR3, as DNA: TGTGCCAGCAGCCCTATAGCGGGAGGCTCGTTCGGGACCCAGTACTTC. Protein sequence: CASSPIAGGSFGTQYF.

This clonotype was observed a few times. The rearrangement links TRBV6-5 to TRBJ1-2; a weak D match, TRBD1 (5 bases). This CDR3 contains 17 residues. Looked up from germline, CDR1 is MNHEY and CDR2 is SVGAGI. V lost 2 bases, J lost 2 bases, and 18 bases lay in between. Written as DNA, the CDR3 is TGTGCCAGCAGTTACCATGGGACCGGCGGGCCCAACTATGGCTACACCTTC. Its translation is CASSYHGTGGPNYGYTF.

This clonotype was counted many times. The genes are TRBV7-2 and TRBJ2-5; 10 nucleotides match TRBD1. V lost 5 bases and J lost 10; bases outside the gene matches: 7. The length of the CDR3 is 13 residues. Looked up from germline, CDR1 is SGHTA and CDR2 is FQGNSA. The CDR3, as DNA: TGTGCCAGCAGCCCCCGACAGGGGGCTATCCAGTACTTC. Amino acid sequence: CASSPRQGAIQYF.

This clonotype was counted many times. The CDR3 sequence: CASSLDPGAFYGYTF. The DNA of the CDR3 is TGTGCCAGCAGCTTAGATCCGGGGGCATTCTATGGCTACACCTTC. This rearrangement joins TRBV11-2 to TRBJ1-2, with D tentatively TRBD1 (6 bases). V dropped 0 bases and J dropped 4 bases, with 12 bases sitting between them. This CDR3 is 15 amino acids long. Germline assignment: CDR1 SGHAT and CDR2 FQNNGV.

The rearrangement joins TRBV7-8 to TRBJ1-1; D unclear. The CDR3 is 12 residues long. Deletions cut 4 bases from V and 6 bases from J, with 9 bases between. Germline V gene data show CDR1 as SGHVS and CDR2 as FQNEAQ. The CDR3 loop is CASSSGEPEAFF. The CDR3 coding sequence is TGTGCCAGCAGCTCTGGGGAGCCTGAAGCTTTCTTT. The entire variable domain, with the rest obtained from reference TRBV7-8 and TRBJ1-1, is as follows: GAGVSQSPRYKVAKRGQDVALRCDPISGHVSLFWYQQALGQGPEFLTYFQNEAQLDKSGLPSDRFFAERPEGSVSTLKIQRTQQEDSAVYLCASSSGEPEAFFGQGTRLTVV.

This clonotype has only a few counts. The CDR3 reads CAEWTVKQPGELFF. Here the CDR3 DNA reads TGTGCCGAGTGGACAGTCAAACAACCCGGGGAGCTGTTTTTT. The chain links TRBV28 to TRBJ2-2; tentatively, D is TRBD1 (6 bases). Trimming took 11 bases from V and 6 from J, leaving 19 bases between them. Per germline, CDR1 MDHEN and CDR2 SYDVKM. This CDR3 region has 14 residues.

The rearrangement links TRBV7-8 to TRBJ1-6, with a tentative D call TRBD1 (5 bases). The CDR3 is 16 amino acids. The germline gives CDR1 SGHVS, CDR2 FQNEAQ. Trimming removed 1 base from V and 8 bases from J, with 15 bases in between. Here the CDR3 reads CASSLGSVGADSPLHF. The CDR3 nucleotides are TGTGCCAGCAGCTTAGGATCAGTTGGGGCGGATTCACCCCTCCACTTT.

This clonotype was counted ten times or more. This rearrangement joins TRBV5-1 to TRBJ2-3; D is possibly TRBD2 (7 bases). The CDR3 has 15 amino acids. Germline V gene lookup returns CDR1 SGHRS and CDR2 YFSETQ. Trimming left V 4 bases short and J 5 bases short, with 17 bases between. DNA for the CDR3: TGCGCCAGCAGCGAGGGGGGGAGAGCCCAAGATACGCAGTATTTT. Protein product: CASSEGGRAQDTQYF.

There are many counts of this clonotype. This chain links TRBV12-3 or TRBV12-4 with TRBJ2-3; 9 bases fit TRBD1. The V gene end was trimmed by 4 bases and the J gene end by 2 bases; junction bases not matched to a gene: 1. The CDR3 has 14 residues. CDR3 coding DNA: TGTGCCAGCAGTTGGGACAGGGACACAGATACGCAGTATTTT. Amino acid sequence: CASSWDRDTDTQYF.

There are a few counts of this clonotype. V gene TRBV29-1 combines with J gene TRBJ2-3, with D possibly called TRBD1 or TRBD2 (5 bases each). Germline-derived CDR1 and CDR2 are SQVTM and ANQGSEA. The CDR3 runs to 14 residues. The CDR3 nucleotides are TGCAGTTTGGAGCCCGGGGCGACACCCGATACGCAGTATTTT. It specifies CSLEPGATPDTQYF.

This clonotype was picked up many times. V gene TRBV9 combines with J gene TRBJ2-7, with a weak D call TRBD1 (5 bases). The CDR3 totals 14 residues. V was cut by 0 bases and J by 7 bases, with 14 bases left in between. Germline assignment: CDR1 SGDLS and CDR2 YYNGEE. This chain's CDR3 is CASSVDSGPREQYF. The CDR3 region has the DNA TGTGCCAGCAGCGTAGATTCAGGGCCACGGGAGCAGTACTTC. Drawing the rest from reference TRBV9 and TRBJ2-7, the complete variable domain is DSGVTQTPKHLITATGQRVTLRCSPRSGDLSVYWYQQSLDQGLQFLIQYYNGEERAKGNILERFSAQQFPDLHSELNLSSLELGDSALYFCASSVDSGPREQYFGPGTRLTVT.

The chain links TRBV6-2 or TRBV6-3 to TRBJ1-5; D is unresolved. The germline V and J ends were trimmed by 3 bases and 6 bases, with 3 bases remaining between them. The CDR3 is 11 amino acids. Germline assignment: CDR1 MNHEY and CDR2 SVGEGT. The CDR3 region is CASSYPQPQHF. CDR3 DNA: TGTGCCAGCAGTTATCCTCAGCCCCAGCATTTT.

The genes are TRBV3-1 and TRBJ2-5; D call uncertain. The CDR3 loop spans 13 amino acids. Trimming left V 2 bases short and J 3 bases short, with 7 bases between. Germline V CDR1 and CDR2: LGHDT, YNNKEL (reference sequence). The CDR3 here is CASSQYTKETQYF. The CDR3 bases are TGTGCCAGCAGCCAATATACCAAAGAGACCCAGTACTTC.

This chain links TRBV7-6 with TRBJ2-3; 9 positions match TRBD2. The germline CDR1 and CDR2 sequences are SGHVS and FNYEAQ. The V segment lost 0 bases and the J segment 2 bases; nucleotides outside the gene matches: 12. The CDR3 spans 19 residues. Here the CDR3 DNA reads TGTGCCAGCAGCTTAGCCGTCCTCGGACTAGCGAGATTCACAGATACGCAGTATTTT. Its protein is CASSLAVLGLARFTDTQYF.

This clonotype appeared a few times. This chain joins TRBV29-1 and TRBJ2-7; D is tentatively TRBD1 or TRBD2 (5 bases each). Germline CDR1 reads SQVTM; CDR2 reads ANQGSEA. The CDR3 consists of 15 residues. V shed 6 bases and J shed 4 bases, with 22 bases lying between them. As DNA, the CDR3 is TGCAGCGTCCCATATCCAGGACGGGGACCTTACGAGCAGTACTTC. This encodes CSVPYPGRGPYEQYF.

This chain uses TRBV29-1 with TRBJ1-1; no reliable D call. Germline-derived CDR1 and CDR2 are SQVTM and ANQGSEA. There are 9 residues in the CDR3. The germline V and J ends were trimmed by 7 bases and 3 bases, with 3 bases remaining between them. CDR3 region: CSADTEAFF. CDR3 nucleotide sequence: TGCAGCGCGGACACTGAAGCTTTCTTT.